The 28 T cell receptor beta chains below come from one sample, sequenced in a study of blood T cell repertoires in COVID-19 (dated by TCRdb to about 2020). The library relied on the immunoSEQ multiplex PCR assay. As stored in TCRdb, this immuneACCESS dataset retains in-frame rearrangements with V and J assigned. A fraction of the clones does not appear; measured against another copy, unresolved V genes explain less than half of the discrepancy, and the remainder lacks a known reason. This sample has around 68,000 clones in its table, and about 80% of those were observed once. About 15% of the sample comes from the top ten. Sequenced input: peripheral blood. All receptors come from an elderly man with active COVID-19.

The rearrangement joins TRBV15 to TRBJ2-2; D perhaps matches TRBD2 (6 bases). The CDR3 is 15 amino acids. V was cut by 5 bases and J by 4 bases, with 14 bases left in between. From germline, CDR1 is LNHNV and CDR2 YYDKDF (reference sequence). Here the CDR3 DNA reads TGTGCCACCAGCGGGGGGAAGCAGGTCACCGGGGAGCTGTTTTTT. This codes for CATSGGKQVTGELFF. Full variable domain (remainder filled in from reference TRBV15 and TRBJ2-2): DAMVIQNPRYQVTQFGKPVTLSCSQTLNHNVMYWYQQKSSQAPKLLFHYYDKDFNNEADTPDNFQSRRPNTSFCFLDIRSPGLGDTAMYLCATSGGKQVTGELFFGEGSRLTVL.

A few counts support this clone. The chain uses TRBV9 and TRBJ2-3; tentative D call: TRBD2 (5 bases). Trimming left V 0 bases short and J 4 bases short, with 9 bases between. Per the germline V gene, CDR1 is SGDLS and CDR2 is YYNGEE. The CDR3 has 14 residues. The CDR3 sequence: CASSVVPEADTQYF. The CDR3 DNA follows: TGTGCCAGCAGCGTAGTCCCGGAGGCAGATACGCAGTATTTT. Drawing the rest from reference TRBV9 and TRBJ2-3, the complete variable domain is DSGVTQTPKHLITATGQRVTLRCSPRSGDLSVYWYQQSLDQGLQFLIQYYNGEERAKGNILERFSAQQFPDLHSELNLSSLELGDSALYFCASSVVPEADTQYFGPGTRLTVL.

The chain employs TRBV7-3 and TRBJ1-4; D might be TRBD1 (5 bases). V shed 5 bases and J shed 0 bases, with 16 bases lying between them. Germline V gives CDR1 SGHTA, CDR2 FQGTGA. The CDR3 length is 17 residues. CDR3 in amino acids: CASSPRGGGTTNEKLFF. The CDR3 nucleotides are TGTGCCAGCAGCCCTCGGGGGGGAGGAACAACTAATGAAAAACTGTTTTTT.

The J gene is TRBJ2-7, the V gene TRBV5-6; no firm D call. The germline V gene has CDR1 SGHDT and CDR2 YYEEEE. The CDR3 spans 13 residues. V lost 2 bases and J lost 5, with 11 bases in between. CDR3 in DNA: TGTGCCAGCAGCTTACGAGGTTCCCACGAGCAGTACTTC. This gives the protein CASSLRGSHEQYF.

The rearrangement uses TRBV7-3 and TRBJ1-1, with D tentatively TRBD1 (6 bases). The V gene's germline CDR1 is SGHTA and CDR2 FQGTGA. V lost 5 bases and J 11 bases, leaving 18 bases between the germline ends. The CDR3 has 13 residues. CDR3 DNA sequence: TGTGCCAGCAGCGTCGGTCAACAGGGAGTTGCTTTCTTT. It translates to CASSVGQQGVAFF.

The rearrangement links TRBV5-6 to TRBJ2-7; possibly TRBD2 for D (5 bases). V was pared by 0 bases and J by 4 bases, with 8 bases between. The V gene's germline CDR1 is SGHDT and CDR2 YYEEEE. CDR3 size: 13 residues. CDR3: CASSLASGYEQYF. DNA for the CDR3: TGTGCCAGCAGCTTGGCGTCGGGGTACGAGCAGTACTTC.

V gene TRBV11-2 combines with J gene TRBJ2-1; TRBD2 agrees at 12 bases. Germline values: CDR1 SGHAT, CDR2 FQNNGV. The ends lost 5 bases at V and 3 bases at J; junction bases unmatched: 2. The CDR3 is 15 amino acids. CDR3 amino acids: CASSLAGGFYNEQFF. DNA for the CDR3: TGTGCCAGCAGCCTAGCGGGGGGGTTCTACAATGAGCAGTTCTTC.

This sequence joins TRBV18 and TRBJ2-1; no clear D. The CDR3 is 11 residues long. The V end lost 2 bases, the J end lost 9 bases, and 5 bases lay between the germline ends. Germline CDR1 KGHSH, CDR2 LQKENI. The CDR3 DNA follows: TGTGCCAGCTCACCAGGGCGTGAGCAGTTCTTC. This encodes CASSPGREQFF.

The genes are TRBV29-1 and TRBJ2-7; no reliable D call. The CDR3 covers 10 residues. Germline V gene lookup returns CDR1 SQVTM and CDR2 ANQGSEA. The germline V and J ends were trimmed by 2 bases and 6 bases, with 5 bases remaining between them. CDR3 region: CSVESGEQYF. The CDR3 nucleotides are TGCAGCGTTGAATCGGGCGAGCAGTACTTC.

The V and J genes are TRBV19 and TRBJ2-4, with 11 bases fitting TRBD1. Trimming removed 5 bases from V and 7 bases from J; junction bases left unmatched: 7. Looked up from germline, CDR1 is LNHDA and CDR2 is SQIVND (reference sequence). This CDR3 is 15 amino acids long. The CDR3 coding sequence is TGTGCCAGTAGTCAAATCGGGACAGGGGGGAACATTCAGTACTTC. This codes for CASSQIGTGGNIQYF. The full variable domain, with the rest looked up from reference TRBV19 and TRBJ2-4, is DGGITQSPKYLFRKEGQNVTLSCEQNLNHDAMYWYRQDPGQGLRLIYYSQIVNDFQKGDIAEGYSVSREKKESFPLTVTSAQKNPTAFYLCASSQIGTGGNIQYFGAGTRLSVL.

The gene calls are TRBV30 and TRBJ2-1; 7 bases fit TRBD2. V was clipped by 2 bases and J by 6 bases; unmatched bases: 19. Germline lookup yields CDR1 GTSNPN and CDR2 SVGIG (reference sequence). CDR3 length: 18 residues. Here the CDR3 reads CAWSLLASGSVTRNEQFF. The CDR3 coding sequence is TGTGCCTGGAGTCTACTGGCTAGCGGTTCTGTCACCCGCAATGAGCAGTTCTTC.

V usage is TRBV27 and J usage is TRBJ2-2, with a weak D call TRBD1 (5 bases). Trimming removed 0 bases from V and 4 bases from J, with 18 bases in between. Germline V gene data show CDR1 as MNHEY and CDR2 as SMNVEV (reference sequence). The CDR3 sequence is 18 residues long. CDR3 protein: CASSLSGFGHLSTGELFF. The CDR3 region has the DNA TGTGCCAGCAGTTTATCGGGGTTTGGACACCTGAGCACCGGGGAGCTGTTTTTT.

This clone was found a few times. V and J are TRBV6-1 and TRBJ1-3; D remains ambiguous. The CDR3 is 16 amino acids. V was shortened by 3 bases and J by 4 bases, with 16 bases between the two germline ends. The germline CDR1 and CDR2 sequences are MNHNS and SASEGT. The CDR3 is CASSDPALLIGNTIYF. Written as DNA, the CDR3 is TGTGCCAGCAGTGATCCCGCACTCCTCATAGGAAACACCATATATTTT.

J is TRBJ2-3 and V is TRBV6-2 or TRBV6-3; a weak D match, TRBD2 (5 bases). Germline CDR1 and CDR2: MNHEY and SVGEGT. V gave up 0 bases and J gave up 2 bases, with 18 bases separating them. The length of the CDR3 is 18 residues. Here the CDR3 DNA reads TGTGCCAGCAGTTACTCTTTCGTCTGGTCGACTAACACAGATACGCAGTATTTT. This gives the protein CASSYSFVWSTNTDTQYF.

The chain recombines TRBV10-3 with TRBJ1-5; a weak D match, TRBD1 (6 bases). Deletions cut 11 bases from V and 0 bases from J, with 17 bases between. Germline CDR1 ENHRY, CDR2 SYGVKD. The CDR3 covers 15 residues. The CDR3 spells CAASPGTFSNQPQHF. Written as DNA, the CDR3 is TGTGCCGCCAGTCCCGGGACATTTAGCAATCAGCCCCAGCATTTT.

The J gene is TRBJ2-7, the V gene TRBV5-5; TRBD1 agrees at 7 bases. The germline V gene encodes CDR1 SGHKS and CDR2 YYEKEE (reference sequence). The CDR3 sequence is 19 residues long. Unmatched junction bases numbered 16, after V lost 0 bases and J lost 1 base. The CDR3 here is CASSLGLRQGKGASYEQYF. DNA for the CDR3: TGTGCCAGCAGCTTGGGTCTCCGACAGGGAAAGGGAGCATCCTACGAGCAGTACTTC.

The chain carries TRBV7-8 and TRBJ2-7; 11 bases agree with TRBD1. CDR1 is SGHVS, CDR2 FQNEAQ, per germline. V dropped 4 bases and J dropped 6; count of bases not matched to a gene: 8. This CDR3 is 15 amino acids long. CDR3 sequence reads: CASSSGTGGSLEQYF. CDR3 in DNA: TGTGCCAGCAGCTCCGGGACAGGGGGTAGTCTCGAGCAGTACTTC.

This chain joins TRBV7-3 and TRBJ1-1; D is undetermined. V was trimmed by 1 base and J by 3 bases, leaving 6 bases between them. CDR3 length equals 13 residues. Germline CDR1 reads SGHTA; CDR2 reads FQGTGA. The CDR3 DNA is TGTGCCAGCAGCTTAATGGCTTACACTGAAGCTTTCTTT. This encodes CASSLMAYTEAFF.

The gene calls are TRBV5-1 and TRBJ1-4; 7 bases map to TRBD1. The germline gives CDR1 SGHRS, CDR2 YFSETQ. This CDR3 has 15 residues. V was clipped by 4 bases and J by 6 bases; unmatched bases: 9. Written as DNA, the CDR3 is TGCGCCAGCAGCGCCCGACCCGGGACAGATGAAAAACTGTTTTTT. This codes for CASSARPGTDEKLFF.

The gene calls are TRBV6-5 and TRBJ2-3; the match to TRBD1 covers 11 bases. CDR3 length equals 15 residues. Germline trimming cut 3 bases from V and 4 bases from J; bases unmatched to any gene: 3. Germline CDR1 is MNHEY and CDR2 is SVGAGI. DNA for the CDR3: TGTGCCAGCAGTTATGGACAGGGGGCCCCAGATACGCAGTATTTT. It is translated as CASSYGQGAPDTQYF.

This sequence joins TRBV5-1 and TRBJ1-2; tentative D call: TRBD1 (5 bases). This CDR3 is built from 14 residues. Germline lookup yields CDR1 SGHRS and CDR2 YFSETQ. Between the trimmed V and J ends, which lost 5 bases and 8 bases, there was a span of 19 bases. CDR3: CASSPGLSAGGYTF. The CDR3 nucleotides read TGCGCCAGCAGTCCGGGACTCTCGGCGGGAGGCTACACCTTC.

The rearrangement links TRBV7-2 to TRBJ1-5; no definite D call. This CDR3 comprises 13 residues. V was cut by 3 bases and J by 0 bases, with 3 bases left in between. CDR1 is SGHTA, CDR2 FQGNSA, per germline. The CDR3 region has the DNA TGTGCCAGCAGCTTCTATAGCAATCAGCCCCAGCATTTT. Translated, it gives CASSFYSNQPQHF.

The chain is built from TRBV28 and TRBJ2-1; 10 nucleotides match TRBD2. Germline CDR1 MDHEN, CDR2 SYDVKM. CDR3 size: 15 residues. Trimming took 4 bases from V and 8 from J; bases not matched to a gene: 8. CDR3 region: CASSSGAGGSDEQFF. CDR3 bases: TGTGCCAGCAGTTCCGGAGCGGGAGGGAGTGATGAGCAGTTCTTC.

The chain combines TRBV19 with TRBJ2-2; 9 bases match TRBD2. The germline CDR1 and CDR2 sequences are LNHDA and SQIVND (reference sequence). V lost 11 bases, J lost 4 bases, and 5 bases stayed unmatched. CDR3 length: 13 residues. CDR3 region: CAGSRGGTGELFF. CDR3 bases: TGTGCCGGATCGCGGGGGGGCACCGGGGAGCTGTTTTTT.

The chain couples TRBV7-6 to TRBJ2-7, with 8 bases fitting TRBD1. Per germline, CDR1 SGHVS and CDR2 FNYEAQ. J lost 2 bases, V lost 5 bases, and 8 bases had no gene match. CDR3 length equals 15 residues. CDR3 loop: CASSPMTGDPYEQYF. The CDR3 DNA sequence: TGTGCCAGCAGCCCTATGACAGGGGACCCCTACGAGCAGTACTTC.

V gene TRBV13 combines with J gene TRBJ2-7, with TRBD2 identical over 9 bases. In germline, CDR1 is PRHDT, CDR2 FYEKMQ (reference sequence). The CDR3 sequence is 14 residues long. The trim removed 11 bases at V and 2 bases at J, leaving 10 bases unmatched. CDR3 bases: TGTGCCCGCGCCGGGGGCGGGGGGGCCTACGAGCAGTACTTC. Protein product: CARAGGGGAYEQYF.

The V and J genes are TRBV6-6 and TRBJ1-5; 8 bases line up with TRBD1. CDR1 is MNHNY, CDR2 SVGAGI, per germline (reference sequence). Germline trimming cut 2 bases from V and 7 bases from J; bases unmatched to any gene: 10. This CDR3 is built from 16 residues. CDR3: CASSYPAGGGVQPQHF. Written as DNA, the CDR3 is TGTGCCAGCAGTTACCCTGCAGGGGGCGGTGTACAGCCCCAGCATTTT.

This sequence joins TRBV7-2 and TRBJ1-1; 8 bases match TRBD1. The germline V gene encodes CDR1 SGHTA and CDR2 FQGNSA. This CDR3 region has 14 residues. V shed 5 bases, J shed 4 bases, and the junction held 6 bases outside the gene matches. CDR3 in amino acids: CASSKRQGFTEAFF. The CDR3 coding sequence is TGTGCCAGCAGCAAAAGACAGGGGTTCACTGAAGCTTTCTTT. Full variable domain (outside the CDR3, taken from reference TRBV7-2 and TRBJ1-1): GAGVSQSPSNKVTEKGKDVELRCDPISGHTALYWYRQSLGQGLEFLIYFQGNSAPDKSGLPSDRFSAERTGGSVSTLTIQRTQQEDSAVYLCASSKRQGFTEAFFGQGTRLTVV.